The 26 T cell receptor beta chains in this list originate from one sample, sequenced in a study of T cells in Graves' hyperthyroidism and ophthalmopathy. Amplification targeted TCR beta CDR3 regions from RNA transcripts. The HTBI primer set was used in a first-round RT-PCR of the TCR CDR3. One entry per CDR3 protein, called by TCRdb with MiXCR from the multiplex PCR reads. Of some 360,000 distinct CDR3 sequences in the sample, approximately 14% were seen once. The specimen sequenced was blood. These receptors originate from a woman aged 60-75 years with Graves' hyperthyroidism.

This clonotype was counted between two and nine times. The chain employs TRBV6-2 or TRBV6-3 and TRBJ2-1; D unclear. The V gene's germline CDR1 is MNHEY and CDR2 SVGEGT. V lost 5 bases, J lost 5 bases, and 4 bases lay in between. There are 11 residues in the CDR3. CDR3 sequence reads: CASSTDNEQFF. DNA of the CDR3: TGTGCCAGCAGTACCGACAATGAGCAGTTCTTC.

This chain links TRBV19 with TRBJ2-4; D remains ambiguous. Trimming removed 3 bases at V and 0 bases at J, with 9 bases between. The CDR3 runs to 15 residues. Germline loops: CDR1 LNHDA, CDR2 SQIVND (reference sequence). This chain's CDR3 is CASSMRALAKNIQYF. The DNA for the CDR3 is TGTGCCAGTAGTATGCGTGCATTAGCCAAAAACATTCAGTACTTC.

Ten or more counts support this clonotype. V and J are TRBV5-5 and TRBJ1-5, with D possibly TRBD1 on 6 matching bases. This CDR3 is built from 15 residues. V lost 5 bases to trimming and J lost 2 bases, with 14 bases between them. The V gene's germline CDR1 is SGHKS and CDR2 YYEKEE (reference sequence). This CDR3 reads CASSYRVQGNQPQHF. In DNA, the CDR3 is TGTGCCAGCAGTTACAGGGTTCAGGGCAATCAGCCCCAGCATTTT.

This chain uses TRBV12-3 or TRBV12-4 with TRBJ1-1, with a possible D match to TRBD1 (5 bases). The CDR3 length is 13 residues. Trimming cost V 7 bases and J 0 bases, with 9 bases left between them. The CDR3 spells CASKGTVNTEAFF. The CDR3, as DNA: TGTGCCAGCAAAGGGACGGTGAACACTGAAGCTTTCTTT.

The J gene is TRBJ2-3, the V gene TRBV5-1, with no clear D. This CDR3 has 15 amino acids. Trimming took off 1 base at V and 0 bases at J, with 9 bases between the two ends. From germline, CDR1 is SGHRS and CDR2 YFSETQ. This CDR3 reads CASSLHVPSTDTQYF. The CDR3 DNA is TGCGCCAGCAGCTTGCACGTCCCTAGCACAGATACGCAGTATTTT.

This clonotype turned up a few times. V gene TRBV5-1 combines with J gene TRBJ2-4; D is possibly TRBD2 (5 bases). The CDR3 length is 13 residues. Trimming left V 5 bases short and J 11 bases short, with 17 bases between. Germline V gives CDR1 SGHRS, CDR2 YFSETQ. For the CDR3, the DNA is TGCGCCAGCAGTTCCCAGGCGGGCGGTCTTCAGTACTTC. Its translation: CASSSQAGGLQYF.

The gene calls are TRBV7-8 and TRBJ2-2; 9 positions agree with TRBD1. Trimming cost V 8 bases and J 1 base; bases outside gene matches: 8. The CDR3 sequence is 16 residues long. The germline V gene has CDR1 SGHVS and CDR2 FQNEAQ. The CDR3 DNA reads as TGTGCCAGCCCCGTTTCGACAGGGGGGAACACCGGGGAGCTGTTTTTT. It codes for CASPVSTGGNTGELFF.

At least ten counts were recorded for this clonotype. The chain carries TRBV7-8 and TRBJ2-6; unclear D gene. The CDR3 spans 15 residues. Germline lookup yields CDR1 SGHVS and CDR2 FQNEAQ. V was trimmed by 5 bases and J by 2 bases, leaving 10 bases between them. The CDR3 reads CASSPVGTGANVLTF. The CDR3 region has the DNA TGTGCCAGCAGCCCAGTGGGTACTGGGGCCAACGTCCTGACTTTC.

This clonotype was seen at least ten times. The chain links TRBV12-3 or TRBV12-4 to TRBJ2-1; D is undetermined. CDR3 size: 16 residues. Between the trimmed V and J ends, which lost 3 bases and 0 bases, there was a span of 12 bases. CDR3 region: CASSFRPTSSYNEQFF. The CDR3 nucleotides are TGTGCCAGCAGTTTTCGTCCAACGAGCTCCTACAATGAGCAGTTCTTC.

There are many counts of this clonotype. The V gene is TRBV9, the J gene TRBJ2-3; maybe TRBD2 (5 bases). With 2 bases removed from V and 4 bases from J, the gap between germline ends came to 11 bases. Germline CDR1 SGDLS, CDR2 YYNGEE. The CDR3 runs 14 residues. For the CDR3, the DNA is TGTGCCAGCAGCGTGTCGGCTAGCTCAGATACGCAGTATTTT. Translating it yields CASSVSASSDTQYF.

This chain connects TRBV27 to TRBJ1-6, with 7 bases that match TRBD1. The V segment lost 5 bases and the J segment 7 bases; nucleotides outside the gene matches: 8. This CDR3 comprises 15 residues. Germline values: CDR1 MNHEY, CDR2 SMNVEV (reference sequence). CDR3 nucleotides: TGTGCCAGCAGTGCCTCCGGGACAGTGAATTCACCCCTCCACTTT. The encoded protein is CASSASGTVNSPLHF.

The gene calls are TRBV28 and TRBJ2-3, with D tentatively TRBD1 (5 bases). Germline values: CDR1 MDHEN, CDR2 SYDVKM. The CDR3 sequence is 14 residues long. Trimming left V 5 bases short and J 4 bases short, with 13 bases between. CDR3 region: CASSPTTAPDTQYF. The DNA of the CDR3 is TGTGCCAGCAGTCCAACGACAGCCCCAGATACGCAGTATTTT.

This clonotype was observed a few times. The chain is built from TRBV29-1 and TRBJ1-3, with D hard to call. Trimming stripped 7 bases from V and 0 bases from J, with 10 bases between. The CDR3 is made up of 13 amino acids. Germline CDR1 is SQVTM and CDR2 is ANQGSEA. Written as DNA, the CDR3 is TGCAGCGCCGTCGTGGGCTCTGGAAACACCATATATTTT. Translated, it gives CSAVVGSGNTIYF.

This clonotype was detected many times. The V and J genes are TRBV12-3 or TRBV12-4 and TRBJ1-1, with 9 bases aligning to TRBD1. This CDR3 region has 16 residues. The V gene end was trimmed by 2 bases and the J gene end by 1 base; junction bases not matched to a gene: 5. The CDR3 sequence is CASSLRAGQGNTEAFF. The CDR3 nucleotides are TGTGCCAGCAGTTTAAGGGCGGGACAGGGGAACACTGAAGCTTTCTTT.

This clonotype was seen many times. The chain recombines TRBV20-1 with TRBJ2-5, with 7 bases fitting TRBD2. The germline V gene encodes CDR1 DFQATT and CDR2 SNEGSKA (reference sequence). V was clipped by 3 bases and J by 5 bases; unmatched bases: 9. This CDR3 has 14 residues. CDR3 in amino acids: CSASGRTNRETQYF. The CDR3 DNA reads as TGCAGTGCTAGCGGGAGGACAAATCGGGAGACCCAGTACTTC.

There are many counts of this clonotype. The J gene is TRBJ2-7, the V gene TRBV28, with D perhaps given as TRBD1 or TRBD2 (5 bases each). V lost 4 bases and J lost 6, with 10 bases in between. Germline-derived CDR1 and CDR2 are MDHEN and SYDVKM. The CDR3 totals 12 residues. CDR3 residues: CASSSGTSEQYF. As DNA, the CDR3 is TGTGCCAGCAGTTCGGGGACGAGCGAGCAGTACTTC.

This clonotype was recorded many times. The J gene is TRBJ1-6, the V gene TRBV5-6; D ambiguous. V lost 6 bases to trimming and J lost 9 bases, with 22 bases between them. Germline CDR1 SGHDT, CDR2 YYEEEE. This CDR3 comprises 16 residues. DNA for the CDR3: TGTGCCAGCAACAATAACCGACGCGGCGTAATTTCACCCCTCCACTTT. As protein: CASNNNRRGVISPLHF.

Concerning this clonotype itself: One end of the junction varies from germline; a read error may be responsible. The chain uses TRBV6-1 and TRBJ2-2, with D perhaps being TRBD1 or TRBD2 (6 bases each). Germline values: CDR1 MNHNS, CDR2 SASEGT. The CDR3 consists of 15 residues. This CDR3 is CASSYGLGGTGELVF. The CDR3 coding sequence is TGTGCCAGCAGTTACGGGCTGGGGGGCACCGGGGAGCTGGTTTTT.

This clonotype showed up many times. V and J are TRBV11-3 and TRBJ1-1; the D gene is possibly TRBD1 (5 bases). CDR3 length: 13 residues. In germline, CDR1 is SGHNT, CDR2 YENEEA. The V gene lost 8 bases and the J gene lost 0 bases, with 10 bases spanning the gap. The chain's CDR3 is CASEGDLNTEAFF. CDR3 sequence (DNA): TGTGCCAGCGAAGGGGATTTGAACACTGAAGCTTTCTTT.

This clonotype came up many times. This chain links TRBV7-9 with TRBJ2-3; D call uncertain. The V end was cut by 6 bases, the J end by 4 bases, with 8 bases between. The CDR3 totals 12 residues. The V gene's germline CDR1 is SEHNR and CDR2 FQNEAQ (reference sequence). CDR3 nucleotide sequence: TGTGCCAGCAGACTGGTATCAGATACGCAGTATTTT. Amino acids: CASRLVSDTQYF.

This clonotype came up many times. Here the CDR3 reads CAWSPPVRAVTEAFF. The CDR3 nucleotides read TGTGCCTGGAGTCCCCCCGTGAGGGCTGTAACTGAAGCTTTCTTT. The chain has TRBV30 and TRBJ1-1; D is uncertain. The germline V gene has CDR1 GTSNPN and CDR2 SVGIG (reference sequence). Trimming cost V 2 bases and J 5 bases, with 18 bases left between them. The CDR3 covers 15 residues.

This clonotype was seen only a few times. J is TRBJ1-4 and V is TRBV9; 7 positions match TRBD1. Germline CDR1 and CDR2: SGDLS and YYNGEE. The CDR3 consists of 15 residues. Unmatched junction bases numbered 2, after V lost 3 bases and J lost 0 bases. The CDR3: CASSAGQSTNEKLFF. The CDR3 DNA follows: TGTGCCAGCAGCGCGGGACAGTCAACTAATGAAAAACTGTTTTTT.

V is TRBV20-1 and J is TRBJ2-7, with 7 bases matching TRBD2. Germline CDR1 DFQATT, CDR2 SNEGSKA (reference sequence). Germline trimming cut 3 bases from V and 3 bases from J; bases unmatched to any gene: 8. The CDR3 is 14 amino acids. CDR3 in amino acids: CSASGLAVSYEQYF. The CDR3 DNA follows: TGCAGTGCTAGTGGGCTAGCGGTGAGCTACGAGCAGTACTTC.

V gene TRBV27 combines with J gene TRBJ1-5; TRBD1 might be the D (6 bases). V was trimmed by 8 bases and J by 5 bases, leaving 16 bases between them. This CDR3 region has 14 residues. CDR1 MNHEY and CDR2 SMNVEV come from the germline V gene (reference sequence). CDR3 region: CASAQGGVHQPQHF. In DNA form, the CDR3 reads TGTGCCAGCGCGCAAGGGGGGGTCCATCAGCCCCAGCATTTT.

This clonotype was detected ten times or more. The V call is TRBV12-3 or TRBV12-4, the J call TRBJ1-5; tentative D call: TRBD1 (6 bases). V was cut by 5 bases and J by 2 bases, with 16 bases left in between. The CDR3 is 16 amino acids. CDR3 sequence: CASSLLVPGGNQPQHF. In DNA, the CDR3 is TGTGCCAGCAGTCTCCTGGTCCCAGGGGGCAATCAGCCCCAGCATTTT.

The CDR3 DNA sequence: TGTGCCATCAGTGATCTTGGGATTGACGAGCAGTACTTC. Its translation: CAISDLGIDEQYF. The chain is built from TRBV10-3 and TRBJ2-7; D is uncertain. The germline V and J ends were trimmed by 3 bases and 5 bases, with 11 bases remaining between them. Germline V lookup: CDR1 ENHRY, CDR2 SYGVKD. The CDR3 runs to 13 residues.